This T cell receptor beta chain was obtained from a study of Graves' ophthalmopathy and Graves' hyperthyroidism. Study results and limitations: Researchers report that a 13-signature model separated ophthalmopathy from stable hyperthyroidism, posting about 87% sensitivity and approximately 81% specificity.

This clonotype was seen many times. Its antigen is unidentified. With 4 bases removed from V and 4 bases from J, the gap between germline ends came to 20 bases. This CDR3 contains 16 residues. CDR1 GTSNPN and CDR2 SVGIG come from the germline V gene (reference sequence). The study enrolled ophthalmopathy donors with moderate-to-severe activity, CAS ≥3, NOSPECS ≥4 and duration under 3 months. Orbital computed tomography and thyroid ultrasound, along with TRAb, serum thyroxine and clinical symptoms, underpinned diagnosis. Amplification from RNA transcripts yielded the TCR beta CDR3 regions. HTBI-primed RT-PCR formed the first round, and a multiplex PCR formed the second. MiXCR, run by TCRdb on the multiplex PCR reads, gives a single entry per CDR3 protein. This sample has 350,000 or so distinct CDR3 sequences, with 15% to 20% found just once.

The sample was peripheral blood. This chain links TRBV30 with TRBJ1-5; D gene ambiguous. The clonotype was recovered from an adult man with Graves' ophthalmopathy. The CDR3 sequence is CAWTRERGEENQPQHF. CDR3 nucleotides: TGTGCCTGGACCCGGGAACGGGGAGAAGAGAATCAGCCCCAGCATTTT.